The 30 T cell receptor beta chains in this list originate from one sample, sequenced in a study of PD-1 blockade in classical Hodgkin lymphoma. As for time point: cycle 4 day 1 (C4D1), after five to seven weeks of nivolumab. Every patient relapsed after autologous stem cell transplantation, and brentuximab vedotin exposure varied. Method: immunoSEQ multiplex PCR; TCRdb's copy keeps in-frame clones and lacks some. The sample has nearly 25,000 clones, 72% seen once. Source: peripheral blood mononuclear cells (PBMCs), taken before the fourth cycle of nivolumab. Receptors were obtained from a human donor with classical Hodgkin lymphoma.

Points on this clone: Sequence at one end of the junction differs from germline and may be a read error. The chain uses TRBV9 and TRBJ1-1, with a tentative D call TRBD1 (5 bases). Per the germline V gene, CDR1 is SGDLS and CDR2 is YYNGEE. The CDR3 length is 14 residues. The CDR3 sequence is CASSRSGANTGAFF. CDR3 sequence (DNA): TGTGCCAGCAGCCGTTCCGGGGCGAACACTGGAGCTTTCTTT.

This clone was seen once. This sequence joins TRBV28 and TRBJ1-1; tentative D call: TRBD1 (5 bases). Trimming shortened V by 6 bases and J by 4 bases, and 21 bases separated the two germline ends. The CDR3 has 16 amino acids. Germline V CDR1 and CDR2: MDHEN, SYDVKM. The CDR3 loop reads CASRLVGKGLGTEAFF. As DNA, the CDR3 is TGTGCCAGCAGGCTGGTGGGAAAGGGGTTAGGCACTGAAGCTTTCTTT. The whole variable domain, filled in from reference TRBV28 and TRBJ1-1, reads DVKVTQSSRYLVKRTGEKVFLECVQDMDHENMFWYRQDPGLGLRLIYFSYDVKMKEKGDIPEGYSVSREKKERFSLILESASTNQTSMYLCASRLVGKGLGTEAFFGQGTRLTVV.

This clone has only a few counts. The chain uses TRBV4-1 and TRBJ2-2; 11 bases are shared with TRBD2. Per germline, CDR1 MGHRA and CDR2 YSYEKL. The CDR3 runs to 16 residues. V was pared by 0 bases and J by 9 bases, with 6 bases of the junction left unmatched. The CDR3 is CASSQDLAGGVRELFF. Written as DNA, the CDR3 is TGCGCCAGCAGCCAAGACCTAGCGGGGGGCGTCCGGGAGCTGTTTTTT.

This rearrangement joins TRBV18 to TRBJ1-1; 7 bases align to TRBD1. Trimming at V came to 0 bases and at J to 8 bases, leaving 6 bases not matched to a gene. Germline V gives CDR1 KGHSH, CDR2 LQKENI. The CDR3 runs to 14 residues. The CDR3 is CASSPPSVTGEAFF. The CDR3 region has the DNA TGTGCCAGCTCACCACCGTCCGTGACAGGGGAAGCTTTCTTT.

J is TRBJ2-2 and V is TRBV27, with D possibly being TRBD2 (6 bases). The CDR3 length is 15 residues. V lost 3 bases, J lost 6 bases, and 14 bases lay in between. Germline CDR1 MNHEY, CDR2 SMNVEV (reference sequence). CDR3 nucleotides: TGTGCCAGCAGTTTGTTGGCGGGACCCCCCGGGGAGCTGTTTTTT. This encodes CASSLLAGPPGELFF.

V usage is TRBV7-2 and J usage is TRBJ2-2, with a weak D call TRBD1 (6 bases). Trimming removed 5 bases at V and 10 bases at J, with 29 bases between. The V gene's germline CDR1 is SGHTA and CDR2 FQGNSA. The CDR3 runs to 18 residues. As DNA, the CDR3 is TGTGCCAGCAGCACATTACGAGGGGGTAAAGGTGTGGGAGTGGAGCTGTTTTTT. Amino acid sequence: CASSTLRGGKGVGVELFF.

J is TRBJ2-3 and V is TRBV6-6, with 9 bases aligning to TRBD1. With 5 bases clipped from V and 5 bases from J, the junction kept 5 bases outside the gene matches. This CDR3 comprises 14 residues. Germline CDR1 is MNHNY and CDR2 is SVGAGI (reference sequence). This CDR3 is CASSKTGGGDTQYF. CDR3 in DNA: TGTGCCAGCAGTAAGACAGGGGGTGGAGATACGCAGTATTTT.

The chain employs TRBV6-6 and TRBJ1-2; the D gene is possibly TRBD1 (6 bases). V was shortened by 4 bases and J by 3 bases, with 12 bases between the two germline ends. The germline V gene has CDR1 MNHNY and CDR2 SVGAGI (reference sequence). CDR3 size: 14 residues. The chain's CDR3 is CASSSGGADYGYTF. In nucleotides, the CDR3 is TGTGCCAGCAGTTCCGGGGGGGCAGACTATGGCTACACCTTC.

V usage is TRBV11-1 and J usage is TRBJ1-5, with D perhaps TRBD1 (6 bases). The CDR3 length is 19 residues. Germline CDR1 is SGHAT and CDR2 is FQDESV (reference sequence). V lost 5 bases to trimming and J lost 4 bases, with 27 bases between them. CDR3 bases: TGTGCCAGCAGCGGCAACAGGGAGGAGGACCGAGGAGGGAATCAGCCCCAGCATTTT. Amino acid sequence: CASSGNREEDRGGNQPQHF. Filled out from reference TRBV11-1 and TRBJ1-5, the complete variable domain reads EAEVAQSPRYKITEKSQAVAFWCDPISGHATLYWYRQILGQGPELLVQFQDESVVDDSQLPKDRFSAERLKGVDSTLKIQPAELGDSAMYLCASSGNREEDRGGNQPQHFGDGTRLSIL.

The chain couples TRBV4-1 to TRBJ1-1; a possible D gene is TRBD1 (6 bases). V lost 3 bases and J 7 bases, leaving 12 bases between the germline ends. CDR3 length equals 13 residues. The germline V gene has CDR1 MGHRA and CDR2 YSYEKL. CDR3 bases: TGCGCCAGCAGCCAGGGGACAAAGTTTGAAGCTTTCTTT. Translating it yields CASSQGTKFEAFF.

CDR3 loop: CASSESLGVGTEAFF. The CDR3 coding sequence is TGCGCCAGCAGTGAGTCATTAGGTGTGGGCACTGAAGCTTTCTTT. The chain combines TRBV10-1 with TRBJ1-1; the D is unclear. Germline V gene sequence: CDR1 WNHNN, CDR2 SYGVQD (reference sequence). Trimming took off 0 bases at V and 4 bases at J, with 12 bases between the two ends. This CDR3 is built from 15 residues.

This rearrangement joins TRBV7-6 to TRBJ2-2; possibly TRBD1 for D (5 bases). Trimming stripped 1 base from V and 6 bases from J, with 9 bases between. The CDR3 loop spans 14 amino acids. Germline lookup yields CDR1 SGHVS and CDR2 FNYEAQ. This chain's CDR3 is CASSLDQGSGELFF. The CDR3 DNA reads as TGTGCCAGCAGCTTAGACCAGGGCTCCGGGGAGCTGTTTTTT.

The chain is built from TRBV7-9 and TRBJ2-5, with D perhaps TRBD2 (6 bases). The V gene lost 3 bases and the J gene lost 3 bases, with 8 bases spanning the gap. This CDR3 region has 13 residues. The germline V gene has CDR1 SEHNR and CDR2 FQNEAQ (reference sequence). The CDR3 DNA reads TGTGCCAGCAGCTTGGGGGGAAAAGAGACCCAGTACTTC. Translation: CASSLGGKETQYF.

Worth noting for this clone: The same CDR3 arises from other DNA sequences in this sample as well. The chain joins TRBV2 to TRBJ1-5; D uncertain. V was clipped by 6 bases and J by 0 bases, with 9 bases between them. CDR1 and CDR2 (germline): SNHLY, FYNNEI. The CDR3 length is 14 residues. Written as DNA, the CDR3 is TGTGCCAGCAGCCCTAACTATAGCAATCAGCCCCAGCATTTT. Amino acids: CASSPNYSNQPQHF. The full variable domain, rest sourced from reference TRBV2 and TRBJ1-5, is EPEVTQTPSHQVTQMGQEVILRCVPISNHLYFYWYRQILGQKVEFLVSFYNNEISEKSEIFDDQFSVERPDGSNFTLKIRSTKLEDSAMYFCASSPNYSNQPQHFGDGTRLSIL.

This chain links TRBV5-3 with TRBJ2-7; D is possibly TRBD1 or TRBD2 (5 bases each). TRBV5-3 belongs to the ORF category, with a function that is uncertain. With 10 bases removed from V and 5 bases from J, the gap between germline ends came to 13 bases. This CDR3 region has 11 residues. The CDR3 sequence is CAWGRTDEQYV. The CDR3 region has the DNA TGTGCCTGGGGACGGACCGACGAGCAGTACGTC.

The rearrangement links TRBV6-6 to TRBJ1-3, with D unclear. This CDR3 is built from 14 residues. From germline, CDR1 is MNHNY and CDR2 SVGAGI (reference sequence). V was pared by 7 bases and J by 3 bases, with 13 bases between. The CDR3 is CASKVGQGGNTIYF. CDR3 in DNA: TGTGCCAGCAAGGTGGGCCAAGGTGGAAACACCATATATTTT.

This clone was picked up a small number of times. The rearrangement joins TRBV28 to TRBJ1-4, with D perhaps matching TRBD1 (5 bases). The CDR3 is 16 amino acids. Trimming removed 5 bases from V and 11 bases from J, with 24 bases in between. Germline CDR1 is MDHEN and CDR2 is SYDVKM. The CDR3 loop reads CASSLLTRGPLRKLFF. The CDR3 nucleotides are TGTGCCAGCAGTCTTTTGACTAGGGGCCCCCTTAGGAAACTGTTTTTT.

The chain has TRBV6-6 and TRBJ1-2; D is unresolved. The germline V gene has CDR1 MNHNY and CDR2 SVGAGI (reference sequence). This CDR3 is 13 amino acids long. V lost 4 bases, J lost 0 bases, and 6 bases lay in between. DNA of the CDR3: TGTGCCAGCAGTTTTGCAGCTAACTATGGCTACACCTTC. Amino acid sequence: CASSFAANYGYTF.

This clone was detected only a few times. The chain combines TRBV9 with TRBJ2-7; D gene uncertain. Germline V gene sequence: CDR1 SGDLS, CDR2 YYNGEE. Trimming took 5 bases from V and 3 from J, leaving 15 bases between them. This CDR3 contains 14 residues. For the CDR3, the DNA is TGTGCCAGCAGTGCGGTGAGTCGATTCTACGAGCAGTACTTC. It encodes CASSAVSRFYEQYF.

This chain connects TRBV27 to TRBJ1-2; 7 positions agree with TRBD1. The CDR3 contains 18 residues. CDR1 and CDR2 (germline): MNHEY, SMNVEV (reference sequence). The junction had 20 bases not matched to a gene; V was cut back by 5 bases and J by 5 bases. This CDR3 is CASSLIGARDRAGYGYTF. In DNA form, the CDR3 reads TGTGCCAGCAGTCTTATAGGCGCCCGTGACAGGGCGGGGTATGGCTACACCTTC.

This sequence joins TRBV28 and TRBJ2-5; D is uncertain. This CDR3 spans 15 amino acids. V was trimmed by 6 bases and J by 0 bases, leaving 14 bases between them. The germline CDR1 and CDR2 sequences are MDHEN and SYDVKM. The chain's CDR3 is CASSFPGQYQETQYF. The CDR3 bases are TGTGCCAGCAGCTTTCCGGGCCAGTACCAAGAGACCCAGTACTTC. The complete variable domain, with remaining parts taken from reference TRBV28 and TRBJ2-5, reads DVKVTQSSRYLVKRTGEKVFLECVQDMDHENMFWYRQDPGLGLRLIYFSYDVKMKEKGDIPEGYSVSREKKERFSLILESASTNQTSMYLCASSFPGQYQETQYFGPGTRLLVL.

This rearrangement joins TRBV6-4 to TRBJ1-6; 9 bases line up with TRBD1. Trimming removed 3 bases from V and 10 bases from J; junction bases left unmatched: 4. Germline lookup yields CDR1 MRHNA and CDR2 SNTAGT. This CDR3 comprises 14 residues. The CDR3 loop reads CASSEDRGWSPLHF. Here the CDR3 DNA reads TGTGCCAGCAGTGAGGACAGGGGATGGTCACCCCTCCACTTT.

The V gene is TRBV6-1, the J gene TRBJ2-5, with 8 nucleotides matching TRBD2. The CDR3 length is 15 residues. The V and J ends lost 5 bases and 0 bases, in that order; junction bases with no gene match: 5. Germline values: CDR1 MNHNS, CDR2 SASEGT. CDR3 amino acids: CASSTLAGDQETQYF. As DNA, the CDR3 is TGTGCCAGCAGTACCCTAGCGGGCGACCAAGAGACCCAGTACTTC.

The chain carries TRBV6-5 and TRBJ1-2; 7 bases are a match to TRBD1. The CDR3 covers 14 residues. Germline V gives CDR1 MNHEY, CDR2 SVGAGI. After removal of 7 bases from V and 2 bases from J, the junction contained 7 bases not matched to a gene. The chain's CDR3 is CASMVTGTNYGYTF. CDR3 bases: TGTGCCAGCATGGTGACAGGGACCAACTATGGCTACACCTTC.

The rearrangement uses TRBV28 and TRBJ2-4; D remains unclear. V was trimmed by 5 bases and J by 3 bases, leaving 11 bases between them. CDR1 and CDR2 (germline): MDHEN, SYDVKM. This CDR3 contains 14 residues. The CDR3 nucleotides read TGTGCCAGCAGTGAGATGGACGGCAAAAACATTCAGTACTTC. Protein sequence: CASSEMDGKNIQYF.

This clone was seen more than once but under ten times. The genes are TRBV6-6 and TRBJ1-1, with D unresolved. The germline CDR1 and CDR2 sequences are MNHNY and SVGAGI (reference sequence). The CDR3 contains 13 residues. V was trimmed by 3 bases and J by 1 base, leaving 6 bases between them. Here the CDR3 reads CASSYLGNTEAFF. The CDR3 DNA sequence: TGTGCCAGCAGTTATCTGGGGAACACTGAAGCTTTCTTT.

The chain joins TRBV13 to TRBJ2-7; 8 nucleotides line up with TRBD1. Trimming took 5 bases from V and 6 from J; bases not matched to a gene: 9. Per germline, CDR1 PRHDT and CDR2 FYEKMQ (reference sequence). The CDR3 sequence is 14 residues long. This CDR3 reads CASSIRQGTSEQYV. The CDR3 DNA is TGTGCCAGCAGCATCCGACAGGGGACTTCCGAGCAGTACGTC.

The rearrangement uses TRBV7-9 and TRBJ1-2, with D maybe TRBD1 (5 bases). CDR1 is SEHNR and CDR2 is FQNEAQ in the germline V gene (reference sequence). The CDR3 extends over 12 amino acids. V gave up 1 base and J gave up 13 bases, with 13 bases separating them. The CDR3 here is CASSLVGAKSTF. CDR3 coding DNA: TGTGCCAGCAGCTTAGTCGGGGCCAAGAGCACCTTC.

V usage is TRBV5-8 and J usage is TRBJ2-3; 8 bases map to TRBD1. After removal of 3 bases from V and 2 bases from J, the junction contained 5 bases not matched to a gene. Germline V gene sequence: CDR1 SGHTS, CDR2 YDEGEE. The CDR3 is made up of 15 amino acids. The CDR3 DNA reads as TGTGCCAGCAGCTCCGGACAGGGCACCACAGATACGCAGTATTTT. It codes for CASSSGQGTTDTQYF. The full variable domain, with the rest looked up from reference TRBV5-8 and TRBJ2-3, is EAGVTQSPTHLIKTRGQQATLRCSPISGHTSVYWYQQALGLGLQFLLWYDEGEERNRGNFPPRFSGRQFPNYSSELNVNALELEDSALYLCASSSGQGTTDTQYFGPGTRLTVL.

On this clone: The germline gene is not matched at one end of the junction; a read error may be the cause. V usage is TRBV15 and J usage is TRBJ1-2, with unresolved D. Germline CDR1 LNHNV, CDR2 YYDKDF (reference sequence). This CDR3 region has 12 residues. CDR3 sequence reads: CATSRPGRERAF. DNA for the CDR3: TGTGCCACCAGCAGGCCTGGGAGAGAACGGGCCTTC.